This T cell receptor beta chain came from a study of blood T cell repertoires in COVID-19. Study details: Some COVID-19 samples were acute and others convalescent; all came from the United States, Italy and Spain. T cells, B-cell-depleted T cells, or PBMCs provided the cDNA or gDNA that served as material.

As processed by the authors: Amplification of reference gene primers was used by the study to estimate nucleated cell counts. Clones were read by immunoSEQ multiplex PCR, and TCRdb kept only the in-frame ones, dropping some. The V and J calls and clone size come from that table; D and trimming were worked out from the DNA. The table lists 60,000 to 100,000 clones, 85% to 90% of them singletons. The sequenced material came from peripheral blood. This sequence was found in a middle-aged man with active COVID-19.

CDR3 sequence: CASSRGTSGNTIYF. The CDR3 region has the DNA TGTGCCAGCAGCCGAGGTACCTCTGGAAACACCATATATTTT. V is TRBV11-2 and J is TRBJ1-3; D uncertain. Germline loops: CDR1 SGHAT, CDR2 FQNNGV. This CDR3 spans 14 amino acids. The germline V and J ends were trimmed by 5 bases and 0 bases, with 8 bases remaining between them.